This T cell receptor beta chain is drawn from a study of Graves' ophthalmopathy and Graves' hyperthyroidism (dated by TCRdb to the late 2010s). Study-wide context: Peripheral blood was collected at initial diagnosis, before any treatment. The study used signatures of the TCR beta repertoire to tell Graves' ophthalmopathy apart from Graves' hyperthyroidism and to predict which patients would progress to ophthalmopathy. In total, under 150 blood samples were TCR-sequenced: roughly 45 ophthalmopathy, under 85 hyperthyroidism and some 17 hyperthyroidism-to-ophthalmopathy patients. To explore V-J signatures that separate ophthalmopathy from hyperthyroidism, a discovery set of about 98 patients was enrolled, consisting of approximately 44 with ophthalmopathy and roughly 60 with stable hyperthyroidism. An independent validation cohort comprised fewer than 20 hyperthyroidism patients and over 15 patients who later progressed from hyperthyroidism to ophthalmopathy. In about six hyperthyroidism patients, the T-cell repertoire of thyroid tissue was compared with the T-cell repertoire of blood. Once sampling was done, hyperthyroidism patients were given methimazole at a starting dose of 30 mg daily, while ophthalmopathy patients were given high-dose intravenous methylprednisolone. The 100 discovery patients were randomly divided into training and test sets at a 7:3 ratio.

Patients with ophthalmopathy had moderately to severely active disease, with a Clinical Activity Score of 3 or more, a NOSPECS grade of 4 or more, and a disease duration of less than 3 months. Patients with other autoimmune diseases, uncontrolled infections, pregnancy or lactation were excluded. Diagnosis was based on clinical symptoms, serum thyroxine, TRAb, thyroid ultrasound and orbital computed tomography. PBMCs were isolated from about 9 ml of fresh peripheral blood by Ficoll-Paque density gradient centrifugation. Total RNA was extracted using Trizol reagent, and RNA quality was checked on an Agilent 2100 Bioanalyzer. For repertoire sequencing, the TCR beta CDR3 regions were amplified from RNA transcripts. The first round was an RT-PCR using HTBI primers with the Qiagen OneStep RT-PCR kit, and this first round was followed by a second-round multiplex PCR, then size selection and purification. Libraries were sequenced paired-end with 100 bp reads on an Illumina HiSeq2000. Per the source publication's procedure: SOAPnuke was used to process the reads, throwing out any read that had adapters, had uncalled bases, had a mean Phred below 15, or lacked an exact constant-primer or identifier match. High-quality paired reads were merged with COPE v1.2.5. Each unique nucleotide sequence was treated as a clonotype, and MiTCR v1.1 was used to align the clonotypes to the IMGT TRB V, D and J references. The analysis was limited to V-J combinations with a frequency above 0.0001, which together covered 99.2% of repertoires. A TCR clonal expansion and chaos score per V-J combination was defined as the ratio of F50 clonal expansion to chaos observed in the TCRdist matrix. Welch's t-statistics and random forest were used to narrow the features down to 13 V-J combinations, which were then fed into a naive Bayes classifier. The similarity between thyroid and blood repertoires was quantified using the Morisita-Horn index. The public reads were run again by TCRdb, first through fastp at Q25 and then through MiXCR, and only productive beta chains were kept. A single entry per CDR3 protein holds the most common genes and DNA from its merged rows. What appears here as the V and J calls and clone size reflects TCRdb's work, not the paper's. Within this sample are approximately 500,000 distinct CDR3 sequences, with 13% to 15% of them counted one time only. In total, the top ten clones hold 9.8% of the sample.

This clonotype was found many times. Its antigen is still unknown. One base away there is no much larger clone; base qualities are not given. In the germline V gene, CDR1 corresponds to MNHNS and CDR2 to SASEGT. The CDR3 numbers 15 residues from cysteine through phenylalanine. This entry keeps only the CDR3 DNA: 45 bases, framed from base 1. V trim: 2 bases; J trim: 4 bases; unmatched bases: 7. Broader findings and caveats from the paper: Ophthalmopathy was separated from stable hyperthyroidism by the 13-signature model with roughly 87% sensitivity and about 83% specificity in cross-validation and with 80%/75% in the test set. Among expanded thyroid clonotypes with frequency above 0.001, most also showed up in blood, which suggests that blood repertoires may reflect the thyroid immune response. No statistical method was used to predetermine the sample size, and group allocation was not hidden from the investigators. In validation, the model predicted ophthalmopathy progression with 70.59% sensitivity and less than 80% specificity; roughly 12 predicted patients were CT-confirmed with GO in a median of around 6 months.

The source of this sequence is a woman between 25 and 40 years old with Graves' ophthalmopathy. Donor details come from another sample of the same person, matched by shared clones. The sequenced sample was blood. The rearranged chain carries TRBV6-1 and TRBJ1-2, with 7 junctional bases fitting TRBD1. The DNA sequence is as follows: TGTGCCAGCAGTGAATCAGGGGGAGTCGGCTATGGCTACACCTTC. This encodes CASSESGGVGYGYTF.